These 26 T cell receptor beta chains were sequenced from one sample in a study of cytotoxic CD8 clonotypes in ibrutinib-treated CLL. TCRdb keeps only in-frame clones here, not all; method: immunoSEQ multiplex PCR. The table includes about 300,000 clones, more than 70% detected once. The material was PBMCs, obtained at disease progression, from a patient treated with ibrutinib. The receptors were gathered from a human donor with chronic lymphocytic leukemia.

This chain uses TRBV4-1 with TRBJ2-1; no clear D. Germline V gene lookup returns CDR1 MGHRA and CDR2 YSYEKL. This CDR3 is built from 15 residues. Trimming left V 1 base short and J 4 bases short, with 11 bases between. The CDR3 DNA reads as TGCGCCAGCAGCCAAGGACTCAATAGATACAATGAGCAGTTCTTC. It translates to CASSQGLNRYNEQFF.

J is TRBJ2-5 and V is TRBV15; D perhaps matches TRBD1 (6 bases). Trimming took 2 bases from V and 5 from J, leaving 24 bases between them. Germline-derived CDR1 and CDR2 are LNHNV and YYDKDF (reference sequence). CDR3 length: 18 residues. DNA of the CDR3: TGTGCCACCAGCAGATCGTTACACCCACAGGGAGCGAAGGAGACCCAGTACTTC. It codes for CATSRSLHPQGAKETQYF. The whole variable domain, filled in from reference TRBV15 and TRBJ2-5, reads DAMVIQNPRYQVTQFGKPVTLSCSQTLNHNVMYWYQQKSSQAPKLLFHYYDKDFNNEADTPDNFQSRRPNTSFCFLDIRSPGLGDTAMYLCATSRSLHPQGAKETQYFGPGTRLLVL.

The CDR3 is CASSLAPGHTEAFF. CDR3 coding DNA: TGTGCCAGCAGCTTGGCGCCAGGGCACACTGAAGCTTTCTTT. J is TRBJ1-1 and V is TRBV5-4; maybe TRBD1 (5 bases). V was pared by 0 bases and J by 3 bases, with 9 bases between. CDR3 length: 14 amino acids. Germline values: CDR1 SGHNT, CDR2 YYREEE (reference sequence).

CDR3 protein: CASSTWDRSTGELFF. The CDR3 nucleotides are TGTGCCAGCAGTACTTGGGACAGGTCCACCGGGGAGCTGTTTTTT. The chain couples TRBV6-5 to TRBJ2-2; 8 positions match TRBD1. This CDR3 comprises 15 residues. Germline CDR1 is MNHEY and CDR2 is SVGAGI. V shed 5 bases and J 4 bases; nucleotides not matched to a gene: 6.

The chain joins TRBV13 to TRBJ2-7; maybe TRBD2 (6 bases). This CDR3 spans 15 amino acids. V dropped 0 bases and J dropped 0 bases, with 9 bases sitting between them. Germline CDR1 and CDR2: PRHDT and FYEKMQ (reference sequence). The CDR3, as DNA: TGTGCCAGCAGCTTAGGTTTAGCGGCCTCCTACGAGCAGTACTTC. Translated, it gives CASSLGLAASYEQYF.

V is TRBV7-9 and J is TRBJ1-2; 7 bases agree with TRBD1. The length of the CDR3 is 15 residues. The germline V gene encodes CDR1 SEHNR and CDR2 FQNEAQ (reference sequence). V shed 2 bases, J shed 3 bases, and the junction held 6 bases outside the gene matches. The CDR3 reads CASSLNGDRDYGYTF. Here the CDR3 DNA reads TGTGCCAGCAGCTTAAACGGGGACAGAGACTATGGCTACACCTTC.

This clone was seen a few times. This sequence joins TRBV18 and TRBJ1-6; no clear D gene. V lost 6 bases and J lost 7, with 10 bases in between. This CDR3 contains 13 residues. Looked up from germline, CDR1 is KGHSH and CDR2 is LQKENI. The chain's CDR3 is CASSPYSNSPLHF. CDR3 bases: TGTGCCAGCTCCCCTTATTCGAATTCACCCCTCCACTTT.

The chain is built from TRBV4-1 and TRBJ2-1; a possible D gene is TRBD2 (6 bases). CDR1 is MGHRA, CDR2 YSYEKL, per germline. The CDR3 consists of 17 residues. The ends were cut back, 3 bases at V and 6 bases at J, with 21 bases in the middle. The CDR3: CASSHPVPGLGPNEQFF. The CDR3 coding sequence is TGCGCCAGCAGCCATCCCGTTCCGGGACTGGGGCCCAATGAGCAGTTCTTC.

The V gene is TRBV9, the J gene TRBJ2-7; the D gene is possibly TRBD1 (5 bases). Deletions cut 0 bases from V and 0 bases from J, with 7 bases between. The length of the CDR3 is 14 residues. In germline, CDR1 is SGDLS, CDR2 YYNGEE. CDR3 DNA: TGTGCCAGCAGCGTAGGAGACAGCTCCTACGAGCAGTACTTC. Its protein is CASSVGDSSYEQYF.

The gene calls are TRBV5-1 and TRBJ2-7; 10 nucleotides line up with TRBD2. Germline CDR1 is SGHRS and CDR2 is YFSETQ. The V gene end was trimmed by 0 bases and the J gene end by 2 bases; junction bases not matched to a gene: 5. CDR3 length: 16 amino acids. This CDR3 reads CASSLASGSNPYEQYF. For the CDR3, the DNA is TGCGCCAGCAGCTTGGCTAGCGGGAGTAATCCCTACGAGCAGTACTTC.

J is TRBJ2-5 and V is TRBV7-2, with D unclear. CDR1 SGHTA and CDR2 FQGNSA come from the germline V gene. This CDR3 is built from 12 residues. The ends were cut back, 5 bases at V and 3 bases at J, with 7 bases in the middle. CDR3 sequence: CASSGTKETQYF. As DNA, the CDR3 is TGTGCCAGCAGCGGAACAAAAGAGACCCAGTACTTC.

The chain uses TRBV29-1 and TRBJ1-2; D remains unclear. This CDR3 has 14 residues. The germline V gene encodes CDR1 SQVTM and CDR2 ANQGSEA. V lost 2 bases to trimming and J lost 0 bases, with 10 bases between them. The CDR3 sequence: CSVEPRHTNYGYTF. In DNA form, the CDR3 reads TGCAGCGTTGAACCGAGGCATACTAACTATGGCTACACCTTC.

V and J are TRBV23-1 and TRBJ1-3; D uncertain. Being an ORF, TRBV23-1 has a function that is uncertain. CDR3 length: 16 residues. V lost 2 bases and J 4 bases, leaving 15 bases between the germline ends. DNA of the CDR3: TGCGCCAGCAGTCAAGACCGCCCGGGAGACGGAAACACCATATATTTT. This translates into CASSQDRPGDGNTIYF.

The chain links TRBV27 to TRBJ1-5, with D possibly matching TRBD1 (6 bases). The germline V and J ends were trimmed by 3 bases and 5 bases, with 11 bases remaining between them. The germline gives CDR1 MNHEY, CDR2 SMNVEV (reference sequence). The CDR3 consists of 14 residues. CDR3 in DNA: TGTGCCAGCAGTTTCCGGGGGACACATCAGCCCCAGCATTTT. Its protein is CASSFRGTHQPQHF.

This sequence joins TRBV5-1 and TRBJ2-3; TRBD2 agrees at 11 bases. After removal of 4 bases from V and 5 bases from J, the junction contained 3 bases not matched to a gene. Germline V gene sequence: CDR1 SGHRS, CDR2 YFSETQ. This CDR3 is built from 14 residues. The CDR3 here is CASSIGLAGDTQYF. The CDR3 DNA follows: TGCGCCAGCAGCATAGGACTAGCGGGAGATACGCAGTATTTT. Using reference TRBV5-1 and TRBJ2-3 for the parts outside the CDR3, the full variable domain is KAGVTQTPRYLIKTRGQQVTLSCSPISGHRSVSWYQQTPGQGLQFLFEYFSETQRNKGNFPGRFSGRQFSNSRSEMNVSTLELGDSALYLCASSIGLAGDTQYFGPGTRLTVL.

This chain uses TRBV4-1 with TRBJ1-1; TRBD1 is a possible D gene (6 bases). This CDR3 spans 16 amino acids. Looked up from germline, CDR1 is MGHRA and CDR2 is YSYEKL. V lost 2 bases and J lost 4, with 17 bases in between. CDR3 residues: CASSQRGDGGPTEAFF. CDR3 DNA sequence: TGCGCCAGCAGCCAAAGGGGGGACGGGGGGCCCACTGAAGCTTTCTTT.

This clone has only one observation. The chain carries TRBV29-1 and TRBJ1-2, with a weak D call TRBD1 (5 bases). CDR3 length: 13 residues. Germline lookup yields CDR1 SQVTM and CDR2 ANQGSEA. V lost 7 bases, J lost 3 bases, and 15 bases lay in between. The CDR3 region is CSALGEGHYGYTF. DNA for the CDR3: TGCAGCGCCCTGGGGGAGGGCCACTATGGCTACACCTTC.

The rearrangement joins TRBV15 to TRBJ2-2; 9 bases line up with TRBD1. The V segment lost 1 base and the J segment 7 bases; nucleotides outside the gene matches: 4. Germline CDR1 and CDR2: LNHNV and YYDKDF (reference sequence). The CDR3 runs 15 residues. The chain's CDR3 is CATSRVGQGFGELFF. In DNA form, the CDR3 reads TGTGCCACCAGCAGAGTGGGACAGGGCTTCGGGGAGCTGTTTTTT.

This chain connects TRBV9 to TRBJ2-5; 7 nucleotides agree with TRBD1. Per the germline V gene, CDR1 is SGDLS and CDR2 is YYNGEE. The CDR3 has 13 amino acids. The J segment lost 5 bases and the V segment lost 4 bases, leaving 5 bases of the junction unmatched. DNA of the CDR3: TGTGCCAGCAGCAGACAGGGTTGGGAGACCCAGTACTTC. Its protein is CASSRQGWETQYF.

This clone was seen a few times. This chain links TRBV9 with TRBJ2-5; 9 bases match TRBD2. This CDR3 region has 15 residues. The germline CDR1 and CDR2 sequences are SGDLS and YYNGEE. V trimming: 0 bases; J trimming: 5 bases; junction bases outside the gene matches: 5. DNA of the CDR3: TGTGCCAGCAGCGTAGGGGCTAGCGGGGAGGAGACCCAGTACTTC. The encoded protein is CASSVGASGEETQYF.

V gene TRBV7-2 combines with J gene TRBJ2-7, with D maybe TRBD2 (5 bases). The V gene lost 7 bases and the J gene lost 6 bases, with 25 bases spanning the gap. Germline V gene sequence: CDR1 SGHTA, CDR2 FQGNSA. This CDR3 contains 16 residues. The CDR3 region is CASTSGGGLSESEQYF. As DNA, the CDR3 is TGTGCCAGCACTTCCGGTGGCGGGTTATCTGAAAGCGAGCAGTACTTC.

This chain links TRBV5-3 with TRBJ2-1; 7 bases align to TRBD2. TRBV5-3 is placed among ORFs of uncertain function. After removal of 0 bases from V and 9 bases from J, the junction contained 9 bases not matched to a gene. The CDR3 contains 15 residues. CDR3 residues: CARSLVMGGKAEQFF. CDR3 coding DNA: TGTGCCAGAAGCTTGGTGATGGGAGGGAAGGCTGAGCAGTTCTTC.

The CDR3 loop is CASSPRTGVPLDTEAFF. The CDR3 DNA reads TGTGCCAGCAGCCCCCGGACAGGGGTCCCCCTTGACACTGAAGCTTTCTTT. The genes are TRBV9 and TRBJ1-1, with TRBD1 matching 9 bases. Trimming removed 4 bases from V and 3 bases from J; junction bases left unmatched: 13. Germline V gene data show CDR1 as SGDLS and CDR2 as YYNGEE. The CDR3 sequence is 17 residues long.

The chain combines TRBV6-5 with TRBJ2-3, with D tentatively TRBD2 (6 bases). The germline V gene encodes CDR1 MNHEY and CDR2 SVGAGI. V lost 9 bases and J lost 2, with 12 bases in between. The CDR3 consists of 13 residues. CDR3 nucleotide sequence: TGTGCCAGTCAGGGACTTTTCACAGATACGCAGTATTTT. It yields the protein CASQGLFTDTQYF.

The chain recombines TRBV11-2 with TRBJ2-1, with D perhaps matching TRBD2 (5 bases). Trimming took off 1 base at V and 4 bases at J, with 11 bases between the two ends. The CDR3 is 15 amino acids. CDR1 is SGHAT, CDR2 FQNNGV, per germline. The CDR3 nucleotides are TGTGCCAGCAGCTTAGTTTGGCGGGTGTACAATGAGCAGTTCTTC. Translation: CASSLVWRVYNEQFF.

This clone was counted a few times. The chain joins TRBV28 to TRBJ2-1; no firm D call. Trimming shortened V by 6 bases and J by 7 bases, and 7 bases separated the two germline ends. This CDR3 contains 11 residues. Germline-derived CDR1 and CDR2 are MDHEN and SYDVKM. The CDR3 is CASSRHNEQFF. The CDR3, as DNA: TGTGCCAGCAGCAGGCATAATGAGCAGTTCTTC.